The present T cell receptor (beta chain) was sequenced within a study of T cell responses to AZD1222 COVID-19 vaccine. The study's findings and limits: In a largely white British group with more females than males, clonal diversity was possibly underestimated. The CD4 TCRs associated with vaccination extended across spike and predominated at 160-218 and 743-854.

Profiled with immunoSEQ multiplex PCR; TCRdb holds only in-frame clones, not every one. Of 95,000 to 150,000 clones listed, 92% are singletons. This clone was found once. The target antigen is unknown. The specimen was peripheral blood, collected on day 0 of AZD1222 vaccination. The source is an adult in good health.

The CDR3 DNA reads TGTGCCTGGAGTGTATTCGGGTCCTACGAGCAGTACTTC. Residues: CAWSVFGSYEQYF. The chain uses TRBV30 and TRBJ2-7; the D is unclear. V shed 0 bases and J shed 1 base, with 7 bases lying between them. This CDR3 contains 13 residues. Germline-derived CDR1 and CDR2 are GTSNPN and SVGIG (reference sequence).